This T cell receptor beta chain was obtained from a study of T cell responses to AZD1222 COVID-19 vaccine. Study observations and caveats: White British donors predominated, females outnumbered males, and clonal diversity was possibly underestimated. Repertoires were obtained solely post-peak T cell response. Nearly half of unique spike-specific TCRs reportedly avoided B.1.351 and B.1.1.7 mutated regions.

This CDR3 contains 14 residues. V lost 6 bases to trimming and J lost 0 bases, with 10 bases between them. Germline V gene data show CDR1 as SEHNR and CDR2 as FQNEAQ (reference sequence). Sequencing was performed with immunoSEQ multiplex PCR; in TCRdb, only in-frame clones are kept and a portion is missing. Here the sample spans 100,000 to 150,000 clones, around 91% being singletons. Points on this clone: Its specificity is not known.

The clonotype was recovered from an adult in good health. The sample was peripheral blood, taken on day 0 of MenACWY control vaccination. The genes are TRBV7-9 and TRBJ2-3, with D perhaps assigned TRBD1 or TRBD2 (5 bases each). The CDR3 sequence: CASSAGTSTDTQYF. The CDR3 nucleotides read TGTGCCAGCAGTGCTGGGACGAGCACAGATACGCAGTATTTT.